The 3 T cell receptor beta chains reported below all come from one sample, sequenced in a study of graft-versus-host responses after intestinal transplantation. Data came from immunoSEQ multiplex PCR; TCRdb stores just in-frame clones and leaves some out. This sample has about 120,000 clones; over 85% occur once, and the top ten carry around 0.12%. No antigen is known for these receptors. This sample comprised unstimulated CD4+ T cells sorted from spleen or lymph node cells, obtained before intestinal transplant. These TCRs come from a human donor who received an intestinal transplant.

The chain uses TRBV7-6 and TRBJ2-7; D may be TRBD1 (6 bases). Germline V CDR1 and CDR2: SGHVS, FNYEAQ. The CDR3 has 14 amino acids. V shed 5 bases and J shed 2 bases, with 13 bases lying between them. CDR3 nucleotide sequence: TGTGCCAGCAGCCCCGCCAGGGGTCCCTACGAGCAGTACTTC. Protein sequence: CASSPARGPYEQYF.

The rearrangement joins TRBV30 to TRBJ1-2; D uncertain. The CDR3 length is 11 residues. V was trimmed by 0 bases and J by 6 bases, leaving 5 bases between them. The germline V gene has CDR1 GTSNPN and CDR2 SVGIG (reference sequence). This CDR3 reads CAWSVLHGYTF. The DNA for the CDR3 is TGTGCCTGGAGTGTACTCCATGGCTACACCTTC.

The rearrangement joins TRBV29-1 to TRBJ2-7; 8 bases line up with TRBD2. The CDR3 totals 14 residues. With V trimmed by 5 bases and J by 5 bases, 11 bases remained unmatched. Germline V gene sequence: CDR1 SQVTM, CDR2 ANQGSEA. In DNA, the CDR3 is TGCAGCGTTTCTCGTGTTACTAGCGGCGACGAGCAGTACTTC. It specifies CSVSRVTSGDEQYF.